The 17 T cell receptor beta chains in this list originate from one sample, sequenced in a study of CD8 T cells in ankylosing spondylitis. TCRdb reprocessed the 5' RACE reads via MiXCR and lists one record per CDR3 protein. The sample yields approximately 240,000 distinct CDR3 sequences, roughly 10% seen once. The sample taken for sequencing was blood, either unsorted or a sorted T cell fraction (not recorded which). The receptors were gathered from a male donor with ankylosing spondylitis or in good health (not recorded which).

This clonotype was seen at least ten times. The chain is built from TRBV5-1 and TRBJ2-7; 7 bases fit TRBD2. The germline V gene has CDR1 SGHRS and CDR2 YFSETQ. This CDR3 has 17 residues. With 0 bases clipped from V and 2 bases from J, the junction kept 11 bases outside the gene matches. The CDR3 nucleotides read TGCGCCAGCAGCTTGGCCGCCGGGAGCGGGGCCCCCTACGAGCAGTACTTC. Its translation: CASSLAAGSGAPYEQYF.

This clonotype was seen only a few times. The rearrangement uses TRBV5-5 and TRBJ2-3; TRBD2 matches 15 bases. The V segment lost 3 bases and the J segment 1 base; nucleotides outside the gene matches: 3. Germline lookup yields CDR1 SGHKS and CDR2 YYEKEE (reference sequence). This CDR3 comprises 17 residues. CDR3 in DNA: TGTGCCAGCAGCTCCGGACTAGCGGGAGGGCGCACAGATACGCAGTATTTT. This gives the protein CASSSGLAGGRTDTQYF. Full variable domain (outside the CDR3, taken from reference TRBV5-5 and TRBJ2-3): DAGVTQSPTHLIKTRGQQVTLRCSPISGHKSVSWYQQVLGQGPQFIFQYYEKEERGRGNFPDRFSARQFPNYSSELNVNALLLGDSALYLCASSSGLAGGRTDTQYFGPGTRLTVL.

Many counts were recorded for this clonotype. The chain recombines TRBV5-1 with TRBJ2-7; the D gene is possibly TRBD1 (5 bases). V was pared by 0 bases and J by 2 bases, with 12 bases between. Per germline, CDR1 SGHRS and CDR2 YFSETQ. CDR3 length: 15 amino acids. The CDR3 coding sequence is TGCGCCAGCAGCTTGGAGGTAGGGGCCACCTACGAGCAGTACTTC. Its protein is CASSLEVGATYEQYF.

This clonotype was counted ten times or more. This chain joins TRBV5-6 and TRBJ2-7; unclear D gene. The CDR3 extends over 15 amino acids. Trimming pared 3 bases from V and 2 bases from J, leaving 15 bases between. CDR1 is SGHDT and CDR2 is YYEEEE in the germline V gene. The CDR3, as DNA: TGTGCCAGCAGCTCATACAGCTTTCAAACCTACGAGCAGTACTTC. Protein product: CASSSYSFQTYEQYF.

This clonotype was detected ten times or more. CDR3 protein: CSAHQAGGVPNQPQHF. The CDR3 bases are TGCAGTGCTCATCAGGCGGGGGGCGTTCCCAATCAGCCCCAGCATTTT. J is TRBJ1-5 and V is TRBV20-1; D might be TRBD1 (6 bases). Germline CDR1 reads DFQATT; CDR2 reads SNEGSKA (reference sequence). Trimming removed 5 bases from V and 3 bases from J, with 20 bases in between. This CDR3 region has 16 residues.

This clonotype has ten or more counts. CDR3 sequence reads: CASSVTGQASEAFF. The CDR3 DNA sequence: TGTGCCAGCAGCGTTACCGGACAAGCCTCGGAGGCTTTCTTT. The V and J genes are TRBV11-3 and TRBJ1-1; TRBD1 is a possible D gene (5 bases). V gave up 5 bases and J gave up 11 bases, with 21 bases separating them. CDR1 is SGHNT, CDR2 YENEEA, per germline. This CDR3 spans 14 amino acids.

This clonotype appeared many times. This chain uses TRBV4-1 with TRBJ2-1, with unresolved D. The CDR3 totals 14 residues. Germline lookup yields CDR1 MGHRA and CDR2 YSYEKL. V dropped 4 bases and J dropped 4 bases, with 11 bases sitting between them. In DNA form, the CDR3 reads TGCGCCAGCAGCCTCCCGGATCGATACAATGAGCAGTTCTTC. It encodes CASSLPDRYNEQFF.

This clonotype occurred a few times. The chain has TRBV7-2 and TRBJ1-2; no clear D. This CDR3 comprises 14 residues. Germline loops: CDR1 SGHTA, CDR2 FQGNSA. Trimming removed 5 bases from V and 4 bases from J, with 14 bases in between. In DNA form, the CDR3 reads TGTGCCAGCAGCGGAGAGACGCATCCCTATGGCTACACCTTC. Its protein is CASSGETHPYGYTF.

This clonotype was counted ten times or more. The chain uses TRBV2 and TRBJ1-6; D remains unclear. V dropped 3 bases and J dropped 7 bases, with 10 bases sitting between them. The CDR3 runs to 14 residues. Per germline, CDR1 SNHLY and CDR2 FYNNEI. Here the CDR3 DNA reads TGTGCCAGCAGTGACGGCCGGGGAAATTCACCCCTCCACTTT. It specifies CASSDGRGNSPLHF.

Only a few counts were recorded for this clonotype. The genes are TRBV7-2 and TRBJ2-3, with D possibly TRBD1 on 6 matching bases. The germline V gene encodes CDR1 SGHTA and CDR2 FQGNSA. There are 14 residues in the CDR3. Trimming removed 4 bases at V and 2 bases at J, with 10 bases between. CDR3 loop: CASSSGQPTDTQYF. The DNA of the CDR3 is TGTGCCAGCAGCTCCGGACAGCCCACAGATACGCAGTATTTT.

This clonotype was detected many times. The genes are TRBV20-1 and TRBJ1-6, with 9 bases matching TRBD1. The CDR3 spans 14 residues. From germline, CDR1 is DFQATT and CDR2 SNEGSKA (reference sequence). V lost 2 bases and J lost 7; bases outside the gene matches: 3. CDR3 DNA: TGCAGTGCTAGACAGGACAGGGGAAATTCACCCCTCCACTTT. Amino acids: CSARQDRGNSPLHF.

The table lists this clonotype with many counts. This chain joins TRBV5-1 and TRBJ2-3; D possibly corresponds to TRBD1 (6 bases). Germline CDR1 and CDR2: SGHRS and YFSETQ. The CDR3 is 14 residues long. Trimming took 3 bases from V and 6 from J, leaving 14 bases between them. CDR3 sequence reads: CASSSTGPHDTQYF. CDR3 DNA sequence: TGCGCCAGCAGCTCAACAGGGCCCCATGATACGCAGTATTTT. The full variable domain, with the rest looked up from reference TRBV5-1 and TRBJ2-3, is KAGVTQTPRYLIKTRGQQVTLSCSPISGHRSVSWYQQTPGQGLQFLFEYFSETQRNKGNFPGRFSGRQFSNSRSEMNVSTLELGDSALYLCASSSTGPHDTQYFGPGTRLTVL.

This clonotype was counted at least ten times. The chain carries TRBV27 and TRBJ1-1, with TRBD1 matching over 9 bases. V lost 5 bases and J lost 5; bases outside the gene matches: 6. Germline V gene lookup returns CDR1 MNHEY and CDR2 SMNVEV (reference sequence). The CDR3 length is 14 residues. CDR3 region: CASSPWTGVTEAFF. CDR3 in DNA: TGTGCCAGCAGTCCCTGGACAGGGGTTACTGAAGCTTTCTTT.

The chain couples TRBV10-1 to TRBJ2-3; 11 positions agree with TRBD1. Per the germline V gene, CDR1 is WNHNN and CDR2 is SYGVQD (reference sequence). The CDR3 sequence is 15 residues long. With V trimmed by 5 bases and J by 3 bases, 4 bases remained unmatched. CDR3 DNA: TGCGCCAGCAGTAGGGACAGGGGGACGACAGATACGCAGTATTTT. Translating gives CASSRDRGTTDTQYF.

The sample holds many counts of this clonotype. The chain has TRBV9 and TRBJ2-2, with D tentatively TRBD1 (5 bases). Trimming took 6 bases from V and 0 from J, leaving 12 bases between them. Germline values: CDR1 SGDLS, CDR2 YYNGEE. The CDR3 is 15 residues long. The CDR3 loop reads CASTPAGTNTGELFF. CDR3 coding DNA: TGTGCCAGCACCCCTGCAGGGACGAACACCGGGGAGCTGTTTTTT.

The V gene is TRBV20-1, the J gene TRBJ2-1; possibly TRBD2 for D (7 bases). This CDR3 comprises 17 residues. CDR1 and CDR2 from the germline V gene are DFQATT and SNEGSKA (reference sequence). Deletions cut 2 bases from V and 6 bases from J, with 23 bases between. This chain's CDR3 is CSARSSSGGPGGNEQFF. The CDR3 nucleotides read TGCAGTGCTAGATCTTCTTCCGGGGGGCCCGGAGGCAATGAGCAGTTCTTC.

This clonotype was recorded many times. The V gene is TRBV7-2, the J gene TRBJ2-1; the D gene is possibly TRBD2 (5 bases). The V gene's germline CDR1 is SGHTA and CDR2 FQGNSA. The V and J ends lost 4 bases and 7 bases respectively, with 8 bases between them. This CDR3 is 12 amino acids long. CDR3 region: CASSSDWNEQFF. The DNA for the CDR3 is TGTGCCAGCAGCTCGGACTGGAATGAGCAGTTCTTC.